These 30 T cell receptor beta chains came from one sample sequenced in a study of control samples from healthy donors and cancer patients. The repertoire was sequenced with immunoSEQ multiplex PCR; TCRdb's copy has only in-frame clones and lacks some. The sample lists around 93,000 clones; over 85% were seen once. The sequencing input was blood. Source of these receptors: a human donor in good health. The donor label of this sample is uncertain.

The chain is built from TRBV4-2 and TRBJ2-3; TRBD2 aligns across 9 bases. This CDR3 has 16 residues. CDR1 and CDR2 from the germline V gene are LGHNA and YNFKEQ. J lost 4 bases, V lost 2 bases, and 7 bases had no gene match. CDR3 in DNA: TGTGCCAGCAGCCAAAGTAGCGGGGGAGGTTCAGATACGCAGTATTTT. Translated, it gives CASSQSSGGGSDTQYF.

The chain is built from TRBV24-1 and TRBJ2-2, with TRBD2 identical over 10 bases. CDR1 is KGHDR and CDR2 is SFDVKD in the germline V gene. V trimming: 4 bases; J trimming: 4 bases; junction bases outside the gene matches: 8. The length of the CDR3 is 17 residues. In DNA form, the CDR3 reads TGTGCCACCAGTGAGGTAGCGGGGGGTCGCGGCACCGGGGAGCTGTTTTTT. Protein: CATSEVAGGRGTGELFF.

The chain recombines TRBV28 with TRBJ1-2; 10 nucleotides agree with TRBD1. J was trimmed by 4 bases and V by 6 bases; bases with no gene match: 8. The CDR3 extends over 15 amino acids. Per germline, CDR1 MDHEN and CDR2 SYDVKM. CDR3: CASSRPGTGVYGYTF. The DNA of the CDR3 is TGTGCCAGCAGCCGACCCGGGACAGGGGTCTATGGCTACACCTTC.

V and J are TRBV24-1 and TRBJ2-2, with 8 bases fitting TRBD1. The CDR3 is 17 residues long. Trimming cost V 4 bases and J 7 bases; bases outside gene matches: 13. Germline CDR1 is KGHDR and CDR2 is SFDVKD. CDR3 coding DNA: TGTGCCACCAGTGAATTAAGACAGGGGACCGCGAGCGGGGAGCTGTTTTTT. This encodes CATSELRQGTASGELFF.

The J gene is TRBJ2-3, the V gene TRBV5-4; 7 nucleotides match TRBD1. Germline V CDR1 and CDR2: SGHNT, YYREEE (reference sequence). Trimming cost V 3 bases and J 1 base; bases outside gene matches: 8. The CDR3 consists of 16 residues. The CDR3 bases are TGTGCCAGCAGCTCACTACCGGGACAGCGCACAGATACGCAGTATTTT. Protein product: CASSSLPGQRTDTQYF.

This clone has only a few counts. The chain's CDR3 is CASSELGTQGRLFF. The CDR3 DNA follows: TGCGCCAGCAGTGAGTTGGGGACACAGGGACGGCTTTTCTTT. The chain combines TRBV10-1 with TRBJ1-1; D is perhaps TRBD1 (6 bases). The V end was cut by 1 base, the J end by 13 bases, with 19 bases between. The CDR3 extends over 14 amino acids. CDR1 WNHNN and CDR2 SYGVQD come from the germline V gene (reference sequence).

The chain is built from TRBV19 and TRBJ2-7; unclear D gene. This CDR3 comprises 15 residues. Per germline, CDR1 LNHDA and CDR2 SQIVND (reference sequence). V lost 3 bases and J lost 3, with 15 bases in between. DNA of the CDR3: TGTGCCAGTAGTATTCATCAGTCGGAGAACTACGAGCAGTACGTC. It specifies CASSIHQSENYEQYV.

The count of this clone is one. The chain has TRBV9 and TRBJ1-5, with D possibly matching TRBD1 (5 bases). Trimming pared 4 bases from V and 4 bases from J, leaving 15 bases between. The germline gives CDR1 SGDLS, CDR2 YYNGEE. The CDR3 runs 15 residues. The CDR3 DNA reads TGTGCCAGCAGCCCAACTCCGTGGGGGAATCAGCCCCAGCATTTT. This translates into CASSPTPWGNQPQHF.

CDR3 loop: CAIRDTGTDTQYF. The CDR3 region has the DNA TGTGCCATCCGGGACACGGGCACAGATACGCAGTATTTT. The V call is TRBV10-3, the J call TRBJ2-3; tentative D call: TRBD1 (6 bases). CDR3 length: 13 amino acids. V lost 8 bases and J lost 1, with 10 bases in between. The germline V gene has CDR1 ENHRY and CDR2 SYGVKD.

This CDR3 reads CASRDRDDQPQHF. Written as DNA, the CDR3 is TGTGCCAGCAGGGACAGGGACGATCAGCCCCAGCATTTT. The chain joins TRBV6-5 to TRBJ1-5; 8 bases agree with TRBD1. Unmatched junction bases numbered 3, after V lost 6 bases and J lost 5 bases. The CDR3 consists of 13 residues. Germline-derived CDR1 and CDR2 are MNHEY and SVGAGI.

V and J are TRBV6-6 and TRBJ1-1; D uncertain. The V gene lost 8 bases and the J gene lost 6 bases, with 13 bases spanning the gap. This CDR3 has 12 residues. The germline V gene has CDR1 MNHNY and CDR2 SVGAGI (reference sequence). CDR3 region: CASGRNAPEAFF. Written as DNA, the CDR3 is TGTGCCAGCGGGCGTAACGCCCCTGAAGCTTTCTTT.

This chain uses TRBV5-5 with TRBJ1-1; no definite D call. The CDR3 is made up of 13 amino acids. Germline V lookup: CDR1 SGHKS, CDR2 YYEKEE (reference sequence). The V end was cut by 3 bases, the J end by 0 bases, with 6 bases between. The CDR3 reads CASSSDLNTEAFF. CDR3 sequence (DNA): TGTGCCAGCAGCTCGGACCTGAACACTGAAGCTTTCTTT.

J is TRBJ2-1 and V is TRBV11-3, with 7 positions matching TRBD2. Per the germline V gene, CDR1 is SGHNT and CDR2 is YENEEA. Losses at the gene ends were 1 base for V and 7 bases for J; bases not matched to a gene: 1. The CDR3 spans 13 residues. The CDR3 is CASSLGEGNEQFF. The CDR3 bases are TGTGCCAGCAGCTTAGGGGAGGGAAATGAGCAGTTCTTC. Using reference TRBV11-3 and TRBJ2-1 for the parts outside the CDR3, the full variable domain is EAGVVQSPRYKIIEKKQPVAFWCNPISGHNTLYWYLQNLGQGPELLIRYENEEAVDDSQLPKDRFSAERLKGVDSTLKIQPAELGDSAVYLCASSLGEGNEQFFGPGTRLTVL.

The V call is TRBV12-5, the J call TRBJ2-2, with 7 nucleotides matching TRBD1. Germline V gene sequence: CDR1 LGHNT, CDR2 FRNRAP. The CDR3 length is 15 residues. V lost 6 bases to trimming and J lost 4 bases; unmatched junction nucleotides: 8. The chain's CDR3 is CASGLGQTSTGELFF. In DNA, the CDR3 is TGTGCTAGTGGCCTGGGACAGACCAGCACCGGGGAGCTGTTTTTT.

The chain recombines TRBV12-5 with TRBJ1-5; D is unresolved. The CDR3 sequence is 14 residues long. V gave up 0 bases and J gave up 5 bases, with 8 bases separating them. Germline V gives CDR1 LGHNT, CDR2 FRNRAP. Written as DNA, the CDR3 is TGTGCTAGTGGTTTGGTTAGTGGGGATCAGCCCCAGCATTTT. Protein: CASGLVSGDQPQHF.

The genes are TRBV25-1 and TRBJ1-5; D remains ambiguous. CDR1 and CDR2 from the germline V gene are MGHDK and SYGVNS. The CDR3 is 14 amino acids. The V and J ends lost 4 bases and 4 bases respectively, with 11 bases between them. The CDR3 here is CASSARDRNQPQHF. The DNA for the CDR3 is TGTGCCAGCAGTGCCCGGGATCGGAATCAGCCCCAGCATTTT.

The rearrangement links TRBV5-1 to TRBJ1-1; D is ambiguous. V shed 1 base and J shed 0 bases, with 4 bases lying between them. The CDR3 consists of 13 residues. Germline V CDR1 and CDR2: SGHRS, YFSETQ. CDR3 in DNA: TGCGCCAGCAGCTTGTTTTTGAACACTGAAGCTTTCTTT. Amino acid sequence: CASSLFLNTEAFF.

This rearrangement joins TRBV6-2 or TRBV6-3 to TRBJ2-7; 12 bases are shared with TRBD2. The V and J ends lost 0 bases and 3 bases, in that order; junction bases with no gene match: 0. CDR1 is MNHEY and CDR2 is SVGEGT in the germline V gene. The CDR3 has 15 residues. The CDR3, as DNA: TGTGCCAGCAGTTACTCGACTAGCGGGGGCTACGAGCAGTACGTC. Amino acid sequence: CASSYSTSGGYEQYV.

This clone was counted once. The chain has TRBV5-1 and TRBJ2-7; 9 bases line up with TRBD1. CDR1 SGHRS and CDR2 YFSETQ come from the germline V gene. With V trimmed by 4 bases and J by 2 bases, 7 bases remained unmatched. The CDR3 totals 15 residues. In DNA, the CDR3 is TGCGCCAGCAGCCTAGGACAGGGGTTAGCCTACGAGCAGTACTTC. This sequence encodes CASSLGQGLAYEQYF.

This clone was detected once. The genes are TRBV6-4 and TRBJ1-5; no definite D call. From germline, CDR1 is MRHNA and CDR2 SNTAGT. The CDR3 spans 13 residues. The V end lost 2 bases, the J end lost 7 bases, and 9 bases lay between the germline ends. CDR3 coding DNA: TGTGCCAGCAGTGACGAGGGTGGACAGCCCCAGCATTTT. As protein: CASSDEGGQPQHF.

This clone is a singleton in its sample. This chain connects TRBV21-1 to TRBJ2-4. TRBV21-1 is marked as a pseudogene. This CDR3 is built from 9 residues. The chain's CDR3 is CAWGNIQYF. CDR3 in DNA: TGTGCCTGGGGAAACATTCAGTACTTC.

The table lists this clone with a count of one. The CDR3: CASSLQGFPYEQYF. CDR3 in DNA: TGTGCCAGTAGTCTTCAGGGGTTCCCCTACGAGCAGTACTTC. The V gene is TRBV19, the J gene TRBJ2-7; a weak D match, TRBD1 (6 bases). Germline CDR1 reads LNHDA; CDR2 reads SQIVND (reference sequence). The CDR3 has 14 residues. V lost 5 bases and J lost 2, with 13 bases in between. The full variable domain, completed using reference TRBV19 and TRBJ2-7, is DGGITQSPKYLFRKEGQNVTLSCEQNLNHDAMYWYRQDPGQGLRLIYYSQIVNDFQKGDIAEGYSVSREKKESFPLTVTSAQKNPTAFYLCASSLQGFPYEQYFGPGTRLTVT.

As DNA, the CDR3 is TGTGCCACCAGCAGAGAGGCTAGCCCAGATACGCAGTATTTT. Protein product: CATSREASPDTQYF. The V gene is TRBV15, the J gene TRBJ2-3; possible D gene TRBD2, 5 bases. Germline V gene data show CDR1 as LNHNV and CDR2 as YYDKDF (reference sequence). The CDR3 sequence is 14 residues long. Trimming cost V 0 bases and J 4 bases, with 8 bases left between them.

The chain employs TRBV12-3 or TRBV12-4 and TRBJ1-2; D is undetermined. Trimming cost V 5 bases and J 5 bases, with 12 bases left between them. The CDR3 has 13 amino acids. CDR3 residues: CASSPENTYGYTF. DNA for the CDR3: TGTGCCAGCAGTCCGGAGAATACATATGGCTACACCTTC.

This chain connects TRBV5-6 to TRBJ1-4; the D gene is possibly TRBD1 (5 bases). From germline, CDR1 is SGHDT and CDR2 YYEEEE. Trimming removed 0 bases from V and 6 bases from J, with 9 bases in between. The CDR3 length is 14 residues. CDR3 coding DNA: TGTGCCAGCAGCTTGGGGAGGGGTTATGAAAAACTGTTTTTT. Translation: CASSLGRGYEKLFF.

The rearrangement uses TRBV5-4 and TRBJ1-2, with D uncertain. Trimming took 0 bases from V and 3 from J, leaving 9 bases between them. The CDR3 runs to 14 residues. The germline V gene encodes CDR1 SGHNT and CDR2 YYREEE (reference sequence). The CDR3 reads CASSLGGIDYGYTF. The CDR3 DNA sequence: TGTGCCAGCAGCTTGGGCGGGATTGACTATGGCTACACCTTC. Based on the CDR3 plus reference TRBV5-4 and TRBJ1-2, the full variable domain is ETGVTQSPTHLIKTRGQQVTLRCSSQSGHNTVSWYQQALGQGPQFIFQYYREEENGRGNFPPRFSGLQFPNYSSELNVNALELDDSALYLCASSLGGIDYGYTFGSGTRLTVV.

This chain links TRBV6-5 with TRBJ2-1; TRBD2 might be the D (5 bases). Per germline, CDR1 MNHEY and CDR2 SVGAGI. The CDR3 spans 13 residues. Trimming took 7 bases from V and 7 from J, leaving 14 bases between them. CDR3 amino acids: CASTPTGSNEQFF. The CDR3 bases are TGTGCCAGCACCCCGACTGGGAGTAATGAGCAGTTCTTC.

This chain joins TRBV15 and TRBJ2-7, with unresolved D. V gave up 0 bases and J gave up 8 bases, with 11 bases separating them. The CDR3 has 13 residues. Germline values: CDR1 LNHNV, CDR2 YYDKDF (reference sequence). In nucleotides, the CDR3 is TGTGCCACCAGCAGAGATCCCCAGGATAAGCAGTACTTC. Residues: CATSRDPQDKQYF.

V and J are TRBV6-2 or TRBV6-3 and TRBJ2-7; the match to TRBD1 covers 9 bases. Unmatched junction bases numbered 3, after V lost 0 bases and J lost 0 bases. Germline assignment: CDR1 MNHEY and CDR2 SVGEGT. The length of the CDR3 is 16 residues. The CDR3 region is CASSYSRTGASYEQYV. The CDR3 DNA sequence: TGTGCCAGCAGTTACTCTCGGACAGGGGCCTCCTACGAGCAGTACGTC.

Details on this clone: Other nucleotide sequences from this sample produce the same CDR3. The rearrangement links TRBV18 to TRBJ1-4, with TRBD1 matching over 7 bases. Trimming at V came to 6 bases and at J to 6 bases, leaving 7 bases not matched to a gene. Germline V CDR1 and CDR2: KGHSH, LQKENI. CDR3 size: 14 residues. The CDR3 here is CASSPNRGDEKLFF. CDR3 bases: TGTGCCAGCTCCCCAAACAGGGGTGATGAAAAACTGTTTTTT.